The rows below give T cell receptor beta chains drawn from one sample of a study of early T cells in non-severe SARS-CoV-2 infection. One entry per CDR3 protein results from TCRdb running MiXCR on the 5' RACE reads. The profile shows approximately 71,000 distinct CDR3 sequences, about an eighth of them singletons. Sequences were obtained from whole blood. These receptors were taken from an adult who was a healthcare worker with PCR-confirmed SARS-CoV-2 infection or an uninfected control (not recorded which). Each CDR3 is given with its conserved first and last residue. The order of the fields is V gene, J gene, D gene, clone size, CDR3 DNA, CDR3 protein. D genes are given only for firm matches. Size tells how often a clone was seen (once, few, many) or the class of an expanded clone, and some rows leave it out.

>TRBV5-4|TRBJ2-1|TRBD1|.
TGTGCCAACAGCTTGACAGGGCTACACAATGAGCAGTTCTTC
CANSLTGLHNEQFF
>TRBV30|TRBJ1-1|.|many
TGTGCCTGGAGTGTAGGGACGGGATTTGAAGCTTTCTTT
CAWSVGTGFEAFF
>TRBV29-1|TRBJ1-2|.|.
TGCAGCGTTGAGAGCCCGACAGGCCTTTATGGCTACACCTTC
CSVESPTGLYGYTF
>TRBV20-1|TRBJ1-3|.|.
TGCAGTGCTGCATTACAGGAGCCCTCTGGAAACACCATATATTTT
CSAALQEPSGNTIYF
>TRBV7-3|TRBJ2-3|.|many
TGTGCCAGCAGCTCCGCGGGGGCCTCAGATACGCAGTATTTT
CASSSAGASDTQYF
>TRBV7-2|TRBJ2-5|.|.
TGTGCCAGCAGCTTTTTAGAAGAGACCCAGTACTTC
CASSFLEETQYF
>TRBV13|TRBJ1-6|.|.
TGTGCCAGCAGCTTTTGGTCCTCACCCCTCCACTTT
CASSFWSSPLHF
>TRBV12-3/TRBV12-4|TRBJ2-1|TRBD1|.
TGTGCCAGCAGCCCGATAACAGGGGTCCGATACAATGAGCAGTTCTTC
CASSPITGVRYNEQFF
>TRBV7-9|TRBJ2-3|TRBD2|few
TGTGCCAGCAGCCTTACACTAGCGGATACGCAGTATTTT
CASSLTLADTQYF
>TRBV2|TRBJ2-2|.|few
TGTGCCAGCAGATGGCAGATTTCCACCGGGGAGCTGTTTTTT
CASRWQISTGELFF
>TRBV27|TRBJ1-1|TRBD1|.
TGTGCCAGCAGGAGACAGGGGGCCACTGAAGCTTTCTTT
CASRRQGATEAFF
>TRBV28|TRBJ1-1|.|.
TGTGCCAGCAGTTCCTCGCCCCCTGGGGACACTGAAGCTTTCTTT
CASSSSPPGDTEAFF
>TRBV7-2|TRBJ1-6|TRBD1|few
TGTGCCAGCAGCTTGGGGGACAGGCCCGTTGGGAATTCACCCCTCCACTTT
CASSLGDRPVGNSPLHF
>TRBV20-1|TRBJ2-5|TRBD1|many
TGCAGTGCTAGTTCCCTGGACAGGGCCACGTGGGCCCAGTACTTC
CSASSLDRATWAQYF
>TRBV20-1|TRBJ2-5|TRBD2|.
TGCAGTGCTCTCAGCGGGGGCCAAGAGACCCAGTACTTC
CSALSGGQETQYF
>TRBV27|TRBJ1-2|.|few
TGTGCCAGCAGTTTTAACGGTGTGAGCTATGGCTACACCTTC
CASSFNGVSYGYTF
>TRBV5-1|TRBJ2-2|.|few
TGCGCCAGCAGCTTGGGCCGTAGCGCCAGGACCGGGGAGCTGTTTTTT
CASSLGRSARTGELFF
>TRBV28|TRBJ1-1|.|.
TGTGCCAGCAGCCTCAGTCCTGAAGCTTTCTTT
CASSLSPEAFF
>TRBV20-1|TRBJ1-6|.|.
TGCAGTGCTAGAGTGGACAGCTCCTATAATTCACCCCTCCACTTT
CSARVDSSYNSPLHF
>TRBV4-1|TRBJ2-3|.|many
TGCGCCAGCAGCCAACAGGCCTCCACAGATACGCAGTATTTT
CASSQQASTDTQYF
>TRBV12-3/TRBV12-4|TRBJ1-1|.|.
TGTGCCACCCATTCAGGGGTAGTTGCTTTCTTT
CATHSGVVAFF
>TRBV2|TRBJ2-2|TRBD1|.
TGTGCCAGCAGGGGGGACAGGTCTTACGGGGAGCTGTTTTTT
CASRGDRSYGELFF
>TRBV7-6|TRBJ1-3|.|few
TGTGCCAGCAGCGGACTCACCGCGGACACCATATATTTT
CASSGLTADTIYF
>TRBV28|TRBJ2-3|.|.
TGTGCCAGCAGTTTAGCGGGGGCATCCACAGATACGCAGTATTTT
CASSLAGASTDTQYF
>TRBV7-2|TRBJ1-5|.|many
TGTGCCAGCAGCTTCGACAGTAGCAATCAGCCCCAGCATTTT
CASSFDSSNQPQHF
>TRBV7-9|TRBJ1-3|TRBD1|many
TGTGCCAGCAGCTTATCCGGACAGGGTGGTTCTGGAAACACCATATATTTT
CASSLSGQGGSGNTIYF
>TRBV12-3/TRBV12-4|TRBJ2-1|.|few
TGTGCCAGCAGTTTATTCACCTACAATGAGCAGTTCTTC
CASSLFTYNEQFF
>TRBV20-1|TRBJ2-7|.|.
TGCAGTGCTAGAGCACAGGGATCCTACGAGCAGTACTTC
CSARAQGSYEQYF
>TRBV12-3/TRBV12-4|TRBJ2-5|.|few
TGTGCCAGCAGCGGCCCGCATCGTATGGAGACCCAGTACTTC
CASSGPHRMETQYF
>TRBV7-9|TRBJ2-4|.|few
TGTGCCAGCAGAGAGAGTGGGATTGGGGCCAAAAACATTCAGTACTTC
CASRESGIGAKNIQYF
>TRBV10-1|TRBJ2-7|.|many
TGCGCCAGCAGTGAGCGACCACAACCCGGACAGGAGCAGTACTTC
CASSERPQPGQEQYF
>TRBV3-1|TRBJ2-3|.|.
TGTGCCAGCAGCCAAACGCGTTGGAGAGTTACGCAGTATTTT
CASSQTRWRVTQYF
>TRBV2|TRBJ2-1|.|.
TGTGCCAGCAGTACTAGCCAGTATTACAATGAGCAGTTCTTC
CASSTSQYYNEQFF
>TRBV29-1|TRBJ2-7|TRBD1|many
TGCAGCGTGAACAGGGGGGACGAGCAGTACTTC
CSVNRGDEQYF
>TRBV28|TRBJ2-7|.|few
TGTGCCAGCAGTTTAGGAGCACGTGCGTGGGAGCAGTACTTC
CASSLGARAWEQYF
>TRBV25-1|TRBJ2-1|TRBD2|.
TGTGCCAGCAAAGGAGGGGGACTAGCCTACAATGAGCAGTTCTTC
CASKGGGLAYNEQFF
>TRBV6-2/TRBV6-3|TRBJ1-1|.|.
TGTGCCAGCCTCAGGGCTGGCGGCACTGAAGCTTTCTTT
CASLRAGGTEAFF
>TRBV6-5|TRBJ2-1|TRBD1|few
TGTGCCAGCAGACGACAGGGCCCGACGGATGAGCAGTTCTTC
CASRRQGPTDEQFF
>TRBV18|TRBJ1-1|.|few
TGTGCCAGCTCACCGCCCACAGGGCACGTTGAAGCTTTCTTT
CASSPPTGHVEAFF
>TRBV5-1|TRBJ2-3|.|.
TGCGCCAGCAGTTTCACCGGACGGGGAGGCGCAGATACGCAGTATTTT
CASSFTGRGGADTQYF
>TRBV6-2/TRBV6-3|TRBJ2-1|TRBD1|many
TGTGCCAGCAGGGATACAGGGGGCTCCTACAATGAGCAGTTCTTC
CASRDTGGSYNEQFF
>TRBV3-1|TRBJ2-1|.|few
TGTGCCAGCAGCCGCCGGGGCCTTAATGAGCAGTTCTTC
CASSRRGLNEQFF